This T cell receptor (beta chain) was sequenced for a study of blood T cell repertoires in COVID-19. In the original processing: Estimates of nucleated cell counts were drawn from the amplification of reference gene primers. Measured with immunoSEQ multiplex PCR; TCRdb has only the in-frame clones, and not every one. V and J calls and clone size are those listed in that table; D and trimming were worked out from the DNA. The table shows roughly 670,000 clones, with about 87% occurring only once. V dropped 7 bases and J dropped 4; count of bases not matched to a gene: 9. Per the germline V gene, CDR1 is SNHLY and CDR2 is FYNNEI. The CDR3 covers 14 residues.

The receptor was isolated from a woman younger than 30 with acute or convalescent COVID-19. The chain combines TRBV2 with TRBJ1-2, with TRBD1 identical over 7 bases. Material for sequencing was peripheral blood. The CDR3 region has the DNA TGTGCCAGCAACGGTGACAGGGCTTTCTATGGCTACACCTTC. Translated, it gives CASNGDRAFYGYTF.